A single sample gave rise to the 7 T cell receptor beta chains below, sequenced in a study of T cells in Graves' hyperthyroidism and ophthalmopathy. Amplification yielded TCR beta CDR3 regions, with RNA transcripts as the source. A first-round RT-PCR of the TCR CDR3 used the HTBI primer set. From the multiplex PCR reads, TCRdb called clonotypes with MiXCR, one entry per CDR3 protein. The profile shows hundreds of thousands of distinct CDR3 sequences, about 19% of them singletons. Sequenced material: blood. Receptors were obtained from a woman aged 45-65 years with Graves' hyperthyroidism that later progressed to Graves' ophthalmopathy.

This clonotype showed up many times. The rearrangement joins TRBV2 to TRBJ2-7; possible D gene TRBD2, 6 bases. Trimming left V 8 bases short and J 3 bases short, with 11 bases between. This CDR3 contains 12 residues. Germline CDR1 reads SNHLY; CDR2 reads FYNNEI. CDR3: CASRVSGYEQYF. The CDR3 DNA reads as TGTGCCAGCCGGGTTAGCGGCTACGAGCAGTACTTC.

The rearrangement joins TRBV7-9 to TRBJ2-5; either TRBD1 or TRBD2 may fit D (5 bases each). This CDR3 is 14 amino acids long. Germline V gene sequence: CDR1 SEHNR, CDR2 FQNEAQ (reference sequence). V lost 5 bases to trimming and J lost 1 base, with 11 bases between them. Written as DNA, the CDR3 is TGTGCCAGCAGCCGAGAGGGGACCCAAGAGACCCAGTACTTC. Its translation is CASSREGTQETQYF.

This clonotype showed up many times. This chain uses TRBV18 with TRBJ2-3; D gene unclear. Germline V CDR1 and CDR2: KGHSH, LQKENI. This CDR3 has 15 amino acids. Deletions cut 0 bases from V and 1 base from J, with 8 bases between. The CDR3 here is CASSPPSVRTDTQYF. The CDR3 bases are TGTGCCAGCTCACCACCTTCGGTGCGCACAGATACGCAGTATTTT.

The chain couples TRBV6-5 to TRBJ2-2, with D possibly TRBD2 on 6 matching bases. The V end lost 7 bases, the J end lost 3 bases, and 12 bases lay between the germline ends. The germline V gene encodes CDR1 MNHEY and CDR2 SVGAGI. The CDR3 sequence is 14 residues long. Here the CDR3 reads CASNGGSDTGELFF. The CDR3 nucleotides read TGTGCCAGCAACGGAGGGTCGGACACCGGGGAGCTGTTTTTT.

V is TRBV7-8 and J is TRBJ1-1; D not certain. Germline V CDR1 and CDR2: SGHVS, FQNEAQ. V dropped 2 bases and J dropped 0 bases, with 7 bases sitting between them. CDR3 length: 14 amino acids. The CDR3 DNA is TGTGCCAGCAGCTTAAGCTTCATGAACACTGAAGCTTTCTTT. Amino acids: CASSLSFMNTEAFF.

In this sample, this clonotype turned up many times. The rearrangement links TRBV3-1 to TRBJ2-7; D possibly corresponds to TRBD1 (5 bases). This CDR3 region has 15 residues. The V gene lost 0 bases and the J gene lost 2 bases, with 11 bases spanning the gap. In germline, CDR1 is LGHDT, CDR2 YNNKEL (reference sequence). This CDR3 reads CASSQEEDTTYEQYF. The CDR3, as DNA: TGTGCCAGCAGCCAAGAAGAGGACACTACCTACGAGCAGTACTTC.

The chain is built from TRBV3-1 and TRBJ1-2; maybe TRBD1 (6 bases). V lost 3 bases and J 6 bases, leaving 14 bases between the germline ends. There are 14 residues in the CDR3. Per germline, CDR1 LGHDT and CDR2 YNNKEL (reference sequence). CDR3 nucleotides: TGTGCCAGCAGCCAGAGGGCGGGGGGCAATGGCTACACCTTC. Its protein is CASSQRAGGNGYTF.